This T cell receptor (beta chain) was retrieved from a study of CXCR3-negative and CXCR3-positive naive CD8 T cells. About the study: Total TRB output reached 130 million to 150 million reads, about 1.5 +/- 0.3 million per library.

The libraries of TRB cDNA were constructed through 5' RACE using UMI labels. TCRdb reprocessed the 5' RACE reads, with one entry per CDR3 protein and no DNA. The table lists roughly 56,000 distinct CDR3 sequences. Comments on this clonotype: What it binds is unknown.

Study findings and constraints: Cryopreservation partially lowered CXCR3 expression, so most assays used fresh PBMCs. High diversity, comparable across both naive subsets, contrasted with much lower diversity in memory CD8+ cells.

The CDR3 is 14 residues long. Germline loops: CDR1 MDHEN, CDR2 SYDVKM. This chain uses TRBV28 with TRBJ1-6; TCRdb selects TRBD1, and the lack of DNA leaves this call unchecked. Sequencing input: naive CXCR3- CD8+ T cells from blood. As for subset: CD45RO-CCR7+CD27+CD95- naive CD8+ T cells lacking CXCR3 (TNR3-). The origin of this receptor is a human donor in good health. Some clones in this sample may be carry-over from other donors' samples. This CDR3 reads CASQARVPGSPLHF.